Listed below are T cell receptor beta chains from one sample, sequenced in a study of shared clonotypes between healthy human individuals. TCRdb keeps only in-frame clones here, not all; method: immunoSEQ multiplex PCR. The data hold about 1.5 million clones, with about 98% observed a single time. Sequences were obtained from naive CD4+ T cells sorted from blood. All receptors come from a man aged 30-40 years in good health. Each CDR3 is given with its conserved first and last residue. Each record gives: D gene, clone size, J gene, V gene, CDR3 protein, CDR3 DNA. A D gene is named only where the DNA matches it firmly. Clone size is shown for a subset of rows, as once, few, many or a class of expanded clone.

d_call: TRBD1
clone_size: -
j_call: TRBJ2-7
v_call: TRBV5-4
cdr3_aa: CASSLRRDRGHEQYF
cdr3_nt: TGTGCCAGCAGCTTGCGCCGGGACAGGGGCCACGAGCAGTACTTC

d_call: -
clone_size: -
j_call: TRBJ1-4
v_call: TRBV5-1
cdr3_aa: CASSLMEMDGRGEKLFF
cdr3_nt: TGCGCCAGCAGCTTAATGGAAATGGATGGGAGAGGTGAAAAACTGTTTTTT

d_call: TRBD1
clone_size: -
j_call: TRBJ1-5
v_call: TRBV5-4
cdr3_aa: CASSQGGPNQPQHF
cdr3_nt: TGTGCCAGCAGCCAAGGGGGCCCGAATCAGCCCCAGCATTTT

d_call: -
clone_size: -
j_call: TRBJ1-2
v_call: TRBV5-4
cdr3_aa: CASSPKRGEYYGYTF
cdr3_nt: TGTGCCAGCAGCCCGAAAAGGGGGGAATACTATGGCTACACCTTC

d_call: -
clone_size: -
j_call: TRBJ1-5
v_call: TRBV6-5
cdr3_aa: CASSRAPRGDQPQHF
cdr3_nt: TGTGCCAGCAGTCGAGCGCCGCGAGGAGACCAGCCCCAGCATTTT

d_call: TRBD1
clone_size: -
j_call: TRBJ2-7
v_call: TRBV7-2
cdr3_aa: CASSHGGTGAYEQYF
cdr3_nt: TGTGCCAGCAGCCACGGGGGGACAGGGGCCTACGAGCAGTACTTC

d_call: TRBD1
clone_size: -
j_call: TRBJ1-1
v_call: TRBV6-5
cdr3_aa: CASSAGTGGPKAFF
cdr3_nt: TGTGCCAGCAGTGCCGGGACAGGGGGTCCTAAAGCTTTCTTT

d_call: -
clone_size: -
j_call: TRBJ1-1
v_call: TRBV18
cdr3_aa: CASSVNGWELGTEAFF
cdr3_nt: TGTGCCAGCTCAGTCAATGGGTGGGAATTAGGCACTGAAGCTTTCTTT

d_call: TRBD2
clone_size: -
j_call: TRBJ2-7
v_call: TRBV9
cdr3_aa: CASSAGLAESYEQYF
cdr3_nt: TGTGCCAGCAGCGCGGGACTAGCGGAATCCTACGAGCAGTACTTC

d_call: -
clone_size: -
j_call: TRBJ2-2
v_call: TRBV5-1
cdr3_aa: CASSLGAGGSTGELFF
cdr3_nt: TGCGCCAGCAGCTTGGGGGCCGGCGGAAGCACCGGGGAGCTGTTTTTT

d_call: -
clone_size: -
j_call: TRBJ2-7
v_call: TRBV6-5
cdr3_aa: CARRMETSYEQYF
cdr3_nt: TGTGCCAGGCGCATGGAGACTTCCTACGAGCAGTACTTC

d_call: TRBD1
clone_size: -
j_call: TRBJ1-5
v_call: TRBV18
cdr3_aa: CASSPPGQGARQPQHF
cdr3_nt: TGTGCCAGCTCACCACCGGGACAGGGGGCAAGGCAGCCCCAGCATTTT

d_call: -
clone_size: -
j_call: TRBJ1-5
v_call: TRBV6-1
cdr3_aa: CASSIGVSSNQPQHF
cdr3_nt: TGTGCCAGCAGTATAGGGGTTTCCAGCAATCAGCCCCAGCATTTT

d_call: TRBD1
clone_size: -
j_call: TRBJ2-1
v_call: TRBV28
cdr3_aa: CASSLQKGQGLGKYNEQFF
cdr3_nt: TGTGCCAGCAGTTTACAAAAAGGACAGGGGTTAGGGAAATACAATGAGCAGTTCTTC

d_call: TRBD2
clone_size: -
j_call: TRBJ2-5
v_call: TRBV5-1
cdr3_aa: CASSGGTSQETQYF
cdr3_nt: TGCGCCAGCAGCGGTGGGACTAGCCAAGAGACCCAGTACTTC

d_call: TRBD2
clone_size: -
j_call: TRBJ2-5
v_call: TRBV5-1
cdr3_aa: CASSLRLAGEETQYF
cdr3_nt: TGCGCCAGCAGCTTGAGACTAGCGGGTGAAGAGACCCAGTACTTC

d_call: TRBD1
clone_size: -
j_call: TRBJ2-3
v_call: TRBV27
cdr3_aa: CASSYRTGLITDTQYF
cdr3_nt: TGTGCCAGCAGTTACCGGACAGGGCTTATCACAGATACGCAGTATTTT

d_call: -
clone_size: -
j_call: TRBJ1-1
v_call: TRBV18
cdr3_aa: CASSPRGGSGGMAIDSEAFF
cdr3_nt: TGTGCCAGCTCACCACGGGGGGGGAGCGGGGGCATGGCGATCGACTCTGAAGCTTTCTTT

d_call: -
clone_size: -
j_call: TRBJ1-2
v_call: TRBV5-1
cdr3_aa: CASSLAIPNYGYTF
cdr3_nt: TGCGCCAGCAGCTTGGCCATACCGAACTATGGCTACACCTTC

d_call: TRBD1
clone_size: -
j_call: TRBJ2-7
v_call: TRBV2
cdr3_aa: CASSTGASSYEQYF
cdr3_nt: TGTGCCAGCAGTACAGGGGCCAGCTCCTACGAGCAGTACTTC

d_call: -
clone_size: -
j_call: TRBJ2-7
v_call: TRBV11-3
cdr3_aa: CASSGGGEQYF
cdr3_nt: TGTGCCAGCAGCGGCGGAGGCGAGCAGTACTTC

d_call: -
clone_size: -
j_call: TRBJ2-7
v_call: TRBV6-5
cdr3_aa: CASSYSSLGSYEQYF
cdr3_nt: TGTGCCAGCAGTTACTCCTCCTTGGGTTCCTACGAGCAGTACTTC

d_call: -
clone_size: once
j_call: TRBJ2-1
v_call: TRBV7-9
cdr3_aa: CASSLGTGRAYNEQFF
cdr3_nt: TGTGCCAGCAGCTTAGGAACGGGAAGGGCCTACAATGAGCAGTTCTTC

d_call: -
clone_size: -
j_call: TRBJ2-4
v_call: TRBV5-1
cdr3_aa: CASSLDDPRLSGRAKNIQYF
cdr3_nt: TGCGCCAGCAGCTTGGACGACCCGAGGTTGTCAGGCCGGGCCAAAAACATTCAGTACTTC

d_call: -
clone_size: -
j_call: TRBJ2-1
v_call: TRBV28
cdr3_aa: CASSDHTHNEQFF
cdr3_nt: TGTGCCAGCAGCGACCACACCCACAATGAGCAGTTCTTC

d_call: -
clone_size: -
j_call: TRBJ2-5
v_call: TRBV6-5
cdr3_aa: CASRRRVQETQYF
cdr3_nt: TGTGCCAGCAGGAGACGGGTCCAAGAGACCCAGTACTTC

d_call: -
clone_size: -
j_call: TRBJ2-7
v_call: TRBV5-1
cdr3_aa: CASSIGSYEQYF
cdr3_nt: TGCGCCAGCAGTATCGGGTCCTACGAGCAGTACTTC

d_call: -
clone_size: -
j_call: TRBJ1-2
v_call: TRBV5-6
cdr3_aa: CASSLGAGERANYGYTF
cdr3_nt: TGTGCCAGCAGCTTGGGGGCAGGGGAGCGAGCTAACTATGGCTACACCTTC

d_call: TRBD2
clone_size: -
j_call: TRBJ2-3
v_call: TRBV5-1
cdr3_aa: CASSSPGGKVYTDTQYF
cdr3_nt: TGCGCCAGCAGCTCTCCGGGGGGGAAGGTTTACACAGATACGCAGTATTTT

d_call: -
clone_size: -
j_call: TRBJ2-7
v_call: TRBV5-6
cdr3_aa: CASRTNRDEQYF
cdr3_nt: TGTGCCAGCAGAACCAACAGGGATGAGCAGTACTTC

d_call: -
clone_size: -
j_call: TRBJ1-4
v_call: TRBV27
cdr3_aa: CASSLLGGNEKLFF
cdr3_nt: TGTGCCAGCAGTTTACTCGGGGGTAATGAAAAACTGTTTTTT

d_call: TRBD1
clone_size: -
j_call: TRBJ2-7
v_call: TRBV29-1
cdr3_aa: CSVGAWQGAYEQYF
cdr3_nt: TGCAGCGTCGGTGCGTGGCAGGGGGCCTACGAGCAGTACTTC

d_call: TRBD1
clone_size: -
j_call: TRBJ1-1
v_call: TRBV18
cdr3_aa: CASSLGQEYPEAFF
cdr3_nt: TGTGCCAGCTCACTTGGACAGGAATACCCTGAAGCTTTCTTT

d_call: TRBD2
clone_size: -
j_call: TRBJ2-3
v_call: TRBV4-1
cdr3_aa: CASSQVTSGSTDTQYF
cdr3_nt: TGCGCCAGCAGCCAAGTTACTAGCGGGAGCACAGATACGCAGTATTTT

d_call: -
clone_size: -
j_call: TRBJ1-5
v_call: TRBV15
cdr3_aa: CATSREVGNQPQHF
cdr3_nt: TGTGCCACCAGCAGAGAGGTGGGGAATCAGCCCCAGCATTTT

d_call: TRBD2
clone_size: -
j_call: TRBJ2-1
v_call: TRBV10-2
cdr3_aa: CASSGLADLYNEQFF
cdr3_nt: TGCGCCAGCAGTGGGCTAGCGGACCTCTACAATGAGCAGTTCTTC